These 21 T cell receptor beta chains came from one sample sequenced in a study of control samples from healthy donors and cancer patients. Repertoires were generated with immunoSEQ multiplex PCR, while TCRdb's copy carries only in-frame clones and drops some. The sample holds fewer than 300,000 clones; roughly 80% are singletons and the top ten take about 14%. Sequencing was carried out using PBMCs. These receptors were collected from a woman in her sixties with lung cancer.

In this sample, this clone turned up once. The chain links TRBV5-1 to TRBJ2-1, with TRBD1 identical over 8 bases. The length of the CDR3 is 16 residues. The V gene end was trimmed by 3 bases and the J gene end by 5 bases; junction bases not matched to a gene: 10. Germline CDR1 SGHRS, CDR2 YFSETQ. CDR3 sequence reads: CASSSGQANFDNEQFF. Written as DNA, the CDR3 is TGCGCCAGCAGCTCGGGACAGGCGAACTTTGACAATGAGCAGTTCTTC.

The V and J genes are TRBV5-1 and TRBJ1-5; D not resolved. The CDR3 covers 15 residues. Trimming stripped 0 bases from V and 5 bases from J, with 12 bases between. Germline CDR1 reads SGHRS; CDR2 reads YFSETQ. The chain's CDR3 is CASSLGSASDQPQHF. CDR3 in DNA: TGCGCCAGCAGCTTGGGTTCAGCGAGTGATCAGCCCCAGCATTTT.

The V call is TRBV2, the J call TRBJ1-5, with D uncertain. The CDR3 is 14 amino acids. Per germline, CDR1 SNHLY and CDR2 FYNNEI. Between the trimmed V and J ends, which lost 3 bases and 3 bases, there was a span of 9 bases. The CDR3 region is CASSDWGYNQPQHF. CDR3 in DNA: TGTGCCAGCAGTGATTGGGGTTACAATCAGCCCCAGCATTTT. Full variable domain (remainder filled in from reference TRBV2 and TRBJ1-5): EPEVTQTPSHQVTQMGQEVILRCVPISNHLYFYWYRQILGQKVEFLVSFYNNEISEKSEIFDDQFSVERPDGSNFTLKIRSTKLEDSAMYFCASSDWGYNQPQHFGDGTRLSIL.

The chain is built from TRBV27 and TRBJ2-3; D is perhaps TRBD1 (5 bases). The V gene's germline CDR1 is MNHEY and CDR2 SMNVEV (reference sequence). Trimming cost V 7 bases and J 3 bases, with 17 bases left between them. The CDR3 consists of 15 residues. The CDR3, as DNA: TGTGCCAGCATGGCCCTAGGGGTAGGGACAGATACGCAGTATTTT. Translated: CASMALGVGTDTQYF.

The V gene is TRBV2, the J gene TRBJ1-5, with a weak D call TRBD1 (6 bases). Germline CDR1 SNHLY, CDR2 FYNNEI. V was cut by 7 bases and J by 2 bases, with 15 bases left in between. The CDR3 extends over 15 amino acids. The chain's CDR3 is CASTATGNGNQPQHF. The CDR3, as DNA: TGTGCCAGCACCGCAACAGGGAACGGCAATCAGCCCCAGCATTTT.

The CDR3 here is CASSHDRNYGYTF. DNA of the CDR3: TGTGCCAGCAGCCACGACAGGAACTATGGCTACACCTTC. The chain couples TRBV4-2 to TRBJ1-2; D perhaps matches TRBD1 (6 bases). Germline V lookup: CDR1 LGHNA, CDR2 YNFKEQ. V lost 3 bases to trimming and J lost 2 bases, with 7 bases between them. This CDR3 spans 13 amino acids.

The CDR3 loop is CASSSQTGVGTEAFF. The DNA of the CDR3 is TGCGCCAGCAGCTCACAGACAGGCGTGGGCACTGAAGCTTTCTTT. The J gene is TRBJ1-1, the V gene TRBV5-1, with a tentative D call TRBD1 (6 bases). CDR3 length: 15 amino acids. Per germline, CDR1 SGHRS and CDR2 YFSETQ. Trimming took 3 bases from V and 4 from J, leaving 16 bases between them.

This sequence joins TRBV5-8 and TRBJ2-7, with 12 bases lining up with TRBD2. The CDR3 spans 13 residues. Trimming took 0 bases from V and 10 from J; bases not matched to a gene: 2. CDR1 is SGHTS, CDR2 YDEGEE, per germline. DNA for the CDR3: TGTGCCAGCAGCTTGGGACTAGCGGGAGTTCAGTACTTC. It specifies CASSLGLAGVQYF.

This clone was counted a few times. This rearrangement joins TRBV6-5 to TRBJ1-2; D may be TRBD1 (5 bases). Germline V gene lookup returns CDR1 MNHEY and CDR2 SVGAGI. The V gene lost 6 bases and the J gene lost 4 bases, with 12 bases spanning the gap. The CDR3 is 13 residues long. The CDR3 here is CASRLQGSYGYTF. DNA of the CDR3: TGTGCCAGCAGACTCCAGGGTTCCTATGGCTACACCTTC.

The V gene is TRBV2, the J gene TRBJ1-6, with unresolved D. CDR3 length equals 14 residues. V lost 0 bases and J 10 bases, leaving 10 bases between the germline ends. Per germline, CDR1 SNHLY and CDR2 FYNNEI. The DNA of the CDR3 is TGTGCCAGCAGTGAAGCCCGAGGGTTATCACCCCTCCACTTT. Residues: CASSEARGLSPLHF. Complete variable domain (other parts from reference TRBV2 and TRBJ1-6): EPEVTQTPSHQVTQMGQEVILRCVPISNHLYFYWYRQILGQKVEFLVSFYNNEISEKSEIFDDQFSVERPDGSNFTLKIRSTKLEDSAMYFCASSEARGLSPLHFGNGTRLTVT.

With regard to this clone: The same CDR3 can be traced to other DNA sequences in this sample. The chain employs TRBV20-1 and TRBJ1-2; TRBD1 is a possible D gene (5 bases). Trimming removed 3 bases at V and 5 bases at J, with 7 bases between. The CDR3 runs 11 residues. CDR1 and CDR2 from the germline V gene are DFQATT and SNEGSKA (reference sequence). The CDR3 region is CSARGGYGYTF. Written as DNA, the CDR3 is TGCAGTGCTAGGGGGGGATATGGCTACACCTTC.

The J gene is TRBJ2-7, the V gene TRBV14, with D uncertain. V dropped 4 bases and J dropped 0 bases, with 4 bases sitting between them. The CDR3 is made up of 12 amino acids. Germline values: CDR1 SGHDN, CDR2 FVKESK. CDR3 loop: CASSRLSYEQYF. In DNA form, the CDR3 reads TGTGCCAGCAGCCGCCTCTCCTACGAGCAGTACTTC.

The V gene is TRBV5-5, the J gene TRBJ1-1; TRBD1 matches at 9 bases. CDR1 SGHKS and CDR2 YYEKEE come from the germline V gene (reference sequence). Trimming at V came to 2 bases and at J to 3 bases, leaving 5 bases not matched to a gene. The CDR3 totals 15 residues. In nucleotides, the CDR3 is TGTGCCAGCAGCTTTCCACAGGGGGCTGACACTGAAGCTTTCTTT. Its protein is CASSFPQGADTEAFF.

This chain links TRBV28 with TRBJ2-7; 12 nucleotides align to TRBD2. J lost 3 bases, V lost 6 bases, and 6 bases had no gene match. The germline V gene encodes CDR1 MDHEN and CDR2 SYDVKM. The length of the CDR3 is 15 residues. CDR3 loop: CASRLGLAGFYEQYF. For the CDR3, the DNA is TGTGCCAGCAGACTCGGACTAGCGGGATTCTACGAGCAGTACTTC.

The chain links TRBV2 to TRBJ1-5; D possibly corresponds to TRBD1 (5 bases). The CDR3 is made up of 13 amino acids. The germline V and J ends were trimmed by 3 bases and 7 bases, with 10 bases remaining between them. Per germline, CDR1 SNHLY and CDR2 FYNNEI. CDR3 protein: CASSDSGGQPQHF. CDR3 in DNA: TGTGCCAGCAGTGACTCGGGGGGGCAGCCCCAGCATTTT.

This clone was counted between two and nine times. This chain uses TRBV7-8 with TRBJ1-5, with a possible D match to TRBD1 (6 bases). Germline V gene lookup returns CDR1 SGHVS and CDR2 FQNEAQ. Trimming shortened V by 5 bases and J by 7 bases, and 9 bases separated the two germline ends. CDR3 length equals 12 residues. CDR3 amino acids: CASSQGSQPQHF. The CDR3 bases are TGTGCCAGCAGCCAGGGGTCCCAGCCCCAGCATTTT.

The chain employs TRBV6-1 and TRBJ2-7; TRBD1 or TRBD2 may be the D gene (6 bases each). The germline V gene encodes CDR1 MNHNS and CDR2 SASEGT. The V end was cut by 4 bases, the J end by 2 bases, with 21 bases between. The CDR3 has 17 residues. CDR3 sequence: CASSGRTPLRDTYEQYF. Written as DNA, the CDR3 is TGTGCCAGCAGTGGCCGGACCCCACTGCGGGACACCTACGAGCAGTACTTC.

The chain employs TRBV30 and TRBJ1-6; 7 positions match TRBD1. The V and J ends lost 6 bases and 12 bases, in that order; junction bases with no gene match: 8. The CDR3 is 12 amino acids. The germline V gene encodes CDR1 GTSNPN and CDR2 SVGIG (reference sequence). CDR3 loop: CACQTGVRPLHF. The CDR3 DNA is TGTGCCTGTCAAACAGGGGTGCGACCCCTCCACTTT.

The gene calls are TRBV28 and TRBJ1-5; TRBD1 matches at 8 bases. There are 15 residues in the CDR3. The V and J ends lost 6 bases and 4 bases, in that order; junction bases with no gene match: 8. CDR1 is MDHEN and CDR2 is SYDVKM in the germline V gene. In DNA form, the CDR3 reads TGTGCCAGCAGCTCCGCTACAGGGGGGAATCAGCCCCAGCATTTT. The encoded protein is CASSSATGGNQPQHF.

The CDR3 sequence: CASSEFADSYEQYF. CDR3 DNA: TGCGCCAGCAGTGAGTTCGCGGACTCCTACGAGCAGTACTTC. This chain links TRBV10-2 with TRBJ2-7; no clear D gene. Trimming took off 1 base at V and 0 bases at J, with 7 bases between the two ends. Germline-derived CDR1 and CDR2 are WSHSY and SAAADI. The CDR3 covers 14 residues.

The rearrangement links TRBV19 to TRBJ1-6; no definite D call. Germline V gives CDR1 LNHDA, CDR2 SQIVND (reference sequence). CDR3 length: 14 residues. Deletions cut 5 bases from V and 5 bases from J, with 10 bases between. The CDR3 DNA follows: TGTGCCAGTAGTTACAGAGGCAATAATTCACCCCTCCACTTT. Protein sequence: CASSYRGNNSPLHF.